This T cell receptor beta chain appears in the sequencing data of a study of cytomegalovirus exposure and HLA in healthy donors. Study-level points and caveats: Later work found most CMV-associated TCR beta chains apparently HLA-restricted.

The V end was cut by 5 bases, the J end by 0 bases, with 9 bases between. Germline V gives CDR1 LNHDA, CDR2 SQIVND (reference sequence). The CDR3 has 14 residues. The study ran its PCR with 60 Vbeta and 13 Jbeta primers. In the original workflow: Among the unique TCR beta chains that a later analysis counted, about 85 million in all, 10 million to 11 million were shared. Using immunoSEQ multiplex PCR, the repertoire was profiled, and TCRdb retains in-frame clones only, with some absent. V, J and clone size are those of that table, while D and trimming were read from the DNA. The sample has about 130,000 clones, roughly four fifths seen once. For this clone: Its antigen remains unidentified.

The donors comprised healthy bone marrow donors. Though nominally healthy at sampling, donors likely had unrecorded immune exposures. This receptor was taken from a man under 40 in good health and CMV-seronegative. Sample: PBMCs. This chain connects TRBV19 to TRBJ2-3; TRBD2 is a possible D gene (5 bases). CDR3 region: CASSPRTSTDTQYF. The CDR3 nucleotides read TGTGCCAGTAGTCCAAGGACTAGCACAGATACGCAGTATTTT.